The 27 T cell receptor beta chains below were found in one sample sequenced in a study of shared clonotypes between healthy human individuals. The repertoire was sequenced with immunoSEQ multiplex PCR; TCRdb's copy has only in-frame clones and lacks some. The data contain roughly 1,600,000 clones, 98% of them singletons. The sample consisted of naive CD4+ T cells sorted from blood. As for subset: CD45RA+ positively selected. Receptors originate from a man aged 30-40 years in good health.

This clone appeared a single time. The rearrangement uses TRBV28 and TRBJ2-7; no reliable D call. Looked up from germline, CDR1 is MDHEN and CDR2 is SYDVKM. CDR3 length: 12 residues. V was pared by 1 base and J by 5 bases, with 6 bases between. The CDR3 region has the DNA TGTGCCAGCAGTTTATCATGGAACGAGCAGTACTTC. This gives the protein CASSLSWNEQYF.

The rearrangement uses TRBV14 and TRBJ2-7; 7 nucleotides agree with TRBD2. The CDR3 contains 15 residues. V trimming: 5 bases; J trimming: 2 bases; junction bases outside the gene matches: 9. Germline CDR1 and CDR2: SGHDN and FVKESK. CDR3 nucleotide sequence: TGTGCCAGCAGCAGGGGACTACTACCCACCTACGAGCAGTACTTC. This sequence encodes CASSRGLLPTYEQYF.

The V gene is TRBV18, the J gene TRBJ2-2, with TRBD2 matching 8 bases. This CDR3 has 17 amino acids. Losses at the gene ends were 2 bases for V and 4 bases for J; bases not matched to a gene: 9. Per the germline V gene, CDR1 is KGHSH and CDR2 is LQKENI. The CDR3 spells CASSPSREGLGTGELFF. CDR3 DNA: TGTGCCAGCTCACCATCTCGGGAGGGCCTGGGCACCGGGGAGCTGTTTTTT.

The rearrangement links TRBV5-4 to TRBJ1-1; D might be TRBD1 (6 bases). CDR1 is SGHNT, CDR2 YYREEE, per germline (reference sequence). Trimming removed 0 bases at V and 6 bases at J, with 12 bases between. The CDR3 runs 14 residues. Here the CDR3 DNA reads TGTGCCAGCAGCTTGGCAGGGGTTCACGCTGAAGCTTTCTTT. Amino acids: CASSLAGVHAEAFF.

The rearrangement uses TRBV7-9 and TRBJ2-1; TRBD2 agrees at 7 bases. The trim removed 0 bases at V and 8 bases at J, leaving 7 bases unmatched. CDR3 length: 15 amino acids. Germline-derived CDR1 and CDR2 are SEHNR and FQNEAQ (reference sequence). CDR3 sequence reads: CASSLARQGGDEQFF. CDR3 nucleotide sequence: TGTGCCAGCAGCTTAGCGCGGCAGGGAGGGGATGAGCAGTTCTTC.

This clone was counted a single time. The genes are TRBV19 and TRBJ2-1, with TRBD2 matching 9 bases. Germline CDR1 LNHDA, CDR2 SQIVND (reference sequence). The CDR3 runs 14 residues. V was clipped by 8 bases and J by 4 bases; unmatched bases: 6. CDR3 amino acids: CASSATSGYNEQFF. The CDR3 region has the DNA TGTGCCAGTTCGGCGACTAGCGGATACAATGAGCAGTTCTTC.

As concerns this clone: The same CDR3 can be traced to other DNA sequences in this sample. The rearrangement links TRBV6-1 to TRBJ2-7, with D hard to call. The CDR3 sequence is 11 residues long. Looked up from germline, CDR1 is MNHNS and CDR2 is SASEGT. V was clipped by 5 bases and J by 0 bases, with 2 bases between them. The CDR3 loop is CASSHSYEQYF. DNA for the CDR3: TGTGCCAGCAGTCACTCCTACGAGCAGTACTTC.

The gene calls are TRBV10-2 and TRBJ1-2, with D perhaps TRBD1 (6 bases). In germline, CDR1 is WSHSY, CDR2 SAAADI. Trimming cost V 10 bases and J 4 bases, with 37 bases left between them. The CDR3 contains 20 residues. CDR3 DNA: TGCGCCACCACGCCGTGGGTAAAGAAAGCCAACCTTCAGGGGCGCTATGGCTACACCTTC. Residues: CATTPWVKKANLQGRYGYTF.

The V gene is TRBV6-5, the J gene TRBJ2-2; unclear D gene. CDR3 length: 14 residues. Per the germline V gene, CDR1 is MNHEY and CDR2 is SVGAGI. V lost 9 bases to trimming and J lost 2 bases, with 13 bases between them. This CDR3 is CASKGPLNTGELFF. In DNA form, the CDR3 reads TGTGCCAGTAAAGGACCCTTAAACACCGGGGAGCTGTTTTTT.

The CDR3 here is CASSQEMGAGGLNQPQHF. In DNA, the CDR3 is TGTGCCAGCAGCCAAGAAATGGGGGCAGGGGGCTTGAATCAGCCCCAGCATTTT. This rearrangement joins TRBV4-2 to TRBJ1-5, with 8 bases matching TRBD1. In germline, CDR1 is LGHNA, CDR2 YNFKEQ. Losses at the gene ends were 0 bases for V and 4 bases for J; bases not matched to a gene: 11. CDR3 length: 18 amino acids.

The chain combines TRBV28 with TRBJ2-7; D is unclear. The CDR3 is 15 residues long. The germline CDR1 and CDR2 sequences are MDHEN and SYDVKM. The V end lost 6 bases, the J end lost 3 bases, and 18 bases lay between the germline ends. CDR3 sequence (DNA): TGTGCCAGCAGCGCACCGGGCCCCCATTTCTACGAGCAGTACTTC. It translates to CASSAPGPHFYEQYF.

The CDR3 is CASSLIALNEKLFF. DNA for the CDR3: TGTGCCAGCAGTTTGATAGCCCTTAATGAAAAACTGTTTTTT. The rearrangement links TRBV28 to TRBJ1-4; D remains unclear. V gave up 3 bases and J gave up 4 bases, with 9 bases separating them. The germline V gene encodes CDR1 MDHEN and CDR2 SYDVKM. The CDR3 consists of 14 residues. Using reference TRBV28 and TRBJ1-4 for the parts outside the CDR3, the full variable domain is DVKVTQSSRYLVKRTGEKVFLECVQDMDHENMFWYRQDPGLGLRLIYFSYDVKMKEKGDIPEGYSVSREKKERFSLILESASTNQTSMYLCASSLIALNEKLFFGSGTQLSVL.

This rearrangement joins TRBV6-5 to TRBJ2-7; D ambiguous. Germline V gives CDR1 MNHEY, CDR2 SVGAGI. V lost 6 bases, J lost 2 bases, and 11 bases lay in between. This CDR3 spans 13 amino acids. Here the CDR3 DNA reads TGTGCCAGCAGGAATAGCCTGACCTACGAGCAGTACTTC. As protein: CASRNSLTYEQYF.

This clone has just one count. CDR3 in amino acids: CASSGVSGPNYEQYF. CDR3 DNA sequence: TGCGCCAGCAGTGGGGTGTCCGGGCCCAACTACGAGCAGTACTTC. J is TRBJ2-7 and V is TRBV10-1; D gene ambiguous. V lost 4 bases, J lost 3 bases, and 16 bases lay in between. From germline, CDR1 is WNHNN and CDR2 SYGVQD (reference sequence). CDR3 length: 15 amino acids.

The chain couples TRBV11-3 to TRBJ2-1; maybe TRBD2 (7 bases). The V end lost 1 base, the J end lost 8 bases, and 12 bases lay between the germline ends. This CDR3 is built from 14 residues. CDR1 SGHNT and CDR2 YENEEA come from the germline V gene. CDR3 DNA sequence: TGTGCCAGCAGCTTAGTACGAGGGGGGGATGAGCAGTTCTTC. As protein: CASSLVRGGDEQFF.

CDR3 DNA: TGTGCCAGCTCACCAAGGGACTCGCTGATTTCCTACGAGCAGTACTTC. Translating gives CASSPRDSLISYEQYF. The chain uses TRBV18 and TRBJ2-7; D is possibly TRBD2 (6 bases). Germline CDR1 is KGHSH and CDR2 is LQKENI. The CDR3 runs to 16 residues. Trimming left V 2 bases short and J 1 base short, with 15 bases between.

This clone has only one observation. The chain carries TRBV5-6 and TRBJ2-1; D is undetermined. The CDR3 is made up of 15 amino acids. V shed 6 bases and J shed 4 bases, with 17 bases lying between them. Germline V gene data show CDR1 as SGHDT and CDR2 as YYEEEE. CDR3 loop: CASTFFRVLYNEQFF. CDR3 DNA sequence: TGTGCCAGCACCTTCTTTAGGGTTTTATACAATGAGCAGTTCTTC.

Only one count was recorded for this clone. This chain uses TRBV5-1 with TRBJ2-1; 9 nucleotides align to TRBD2. CDR3 length equals 15 residues. Germline V gene data show CDR1 as SGHRS and CDR2 as YFSETQ. V gave up 6 bases and J gave up 8 bases; unmatched junction bases: 12. This CDR3 reads CASNPWEREVDEQFF. In nucleotides, the CDR3 is TGCGCCAGCAACCCCTGGGAGCGGGAGGTCGATGAGCAGTTCTTC.

The chain links TRBV28 to TRBJ2-7; no clear D gene. CDR1 MDHEN and CDR2 SYDVKM come from the germline V gene. The CDR3 extends over 13 amino acids. V was cut by 7 bases and J by 2 bases, with 12 bases left in between. Written as DNA, the CDR3 is TGTGCCAGCAAATCCTCAGTACCCTACGAGCAGTACTTC. It encodes CASKSSVPYEQYF.

The rearrangement links TRBV9 to TRBJ2-1; 9 positions agree with TRBD2. Germline trimming cut 0 bases from V and 7 bases from J; bases unmatched to any gene: 11. Germline CDR1 and CDR2: SGDLS and YYNGEE. The CDR3 has 17 amino acids. CDR3 DNA sequence: TGTGCCAGCAGCGTAGATACGGCGGGAGGGATCAGAAATGAGCAGTTCTTC. It is translated as CASSVDTAGGIRNEQFF.

This chain links TRBV14 with TRBJ2-2; the D is unclear. CDR3 size: 13 residues. Germline lookup yields CDR1 SGHDN and CDR2 FVKESK. The germline V and J ends were trimmed by 0 bases and 8 bases, with 7 bases remaining between them. The CDR3, as DNA: TGTGCCAGCAGCCAAGATGTGCAAGGGGAGCTGTTTTTT. It specifies CASSQDVQGELFF.

The chain has TRBV6-5 and TRBJ2-7; D is ambiguous. Germline V gene sequence: CDR1 MNHEY, CDR2 SVGAGI. CDR3 length: 15 amino acids. The ends were cut back, 0 bases at V and 4 bases at J, with 13 bases in the middle. CDR3 nucleotides: TGTGCCAGCAGTTACTCGGAAACCTCCCATTACGAGCAGTACTTC. This translates into CASSYSETSHYEQYF.

The rearrangement uses TRBV5-1 and TRBJ2-7; 7 bases are shared with TRBD1. The V gene's germline CDR1 is SGHRS and CDR2 YFSETQ. The CDR3 contains 16 residues. Unmatched junction bases numbered 12, after V lost 4 bases and J lost 2 bases. In nucleotides, the CDR3 is TGCGCCAGCAGCATCCCCCGGGACAGTTCACCCTACGAGCAGTACTTC. Translation: CASSIPRDSSPYEQYF. The full variable domain, its missing parts supplied by reference TRBV5-1 and TRBJ2-7, is KAGVTQTPRYLIKTRGQQVTLSCSPISGHRSVSWYQQTPGQGLQFLFEYFSETQRNKGNFPGRFSGRQFSNSRSEMNVSTLELGDSALYLCASSIPRDSSPYEQYFGPGTRLTVT.

The V gene is TRBV27, the J gene TRBJ2-2; perhaps TRBD2 as D (7 bases). V was shortened by 2 bases and J by 1 base, with 14 bases between the two germline ends. Germline V CDR1 and CDR2: MNHEY, SMNVEV (reference sequence). The CDR3 covers 17 residues. CDR3 residues: CASSLPRGGGNTGELFF. The CDR3 DNA reads TGTGCCAGCAGTTTACCCCGGGGAGGGGGGAACACCGGGGAGCTGTTTTTT.

This chain uses TRBV5-5 with TRBJ1-1, with a tentative D call TRBD1 (5 bases). Trimming shortened V by 0 bases and J by 0 bases, and 12 bases separated the two germline ends. CDR1 SGHKS and CDR2 YYEKEE come from the germline V gene (reference sequence). CDR3 length: 16 residues. CDR3 sequence (DNA): TGTGCCAGCAGCTTGGAGTTGGGGACCTTGAACACTGAAGCTTTCTTT. Its translation is CASSLELGTLNTEAFF.

The CDR3 protein is CASSLVRTGETGELFF. CDR3 bases: TGCGCCAGCAGCTTGGTCCGGACAGGGGAAACCGGGGAGCTGTTTTTT. The chain recombines TRBV5-1 with TRBJ2-2, with 9 nucleotides matching TRBD1. The CDR3 is 16 amino acids. CDR1 and CDR2 (germline): SGHRS, YFSETQ. With V trimmed by 0 bases and J by 5 bases, 5 bases remained unmatched.

CDR3 coding DNA: TGTGCCAGCAGCCAACCCACAGAGACCCAGTACTTC. It codes for CASSQPTETQYF. The V and J genes are TRBV28 and TRBJ2-5; D is unresolved. V shed 6 bases and J shed 4 bases, with 9 bases lying between them. Germline V gene lookup returns CDR1 MDHEN and CDR2 SYDVKM. The CDR3 is 12 amino acids.